This record covers a single T cell receptor beta chain. This sample's RNA came from whole unsorted tissue. Germline V gene sequence: CDR1 SGHTA, CDR2 FQGNSA. The germline V and J ends were trimmed by 7 bases and 5 bases, with 15 bases remaining between them. The CDR3 spans 13 residues. The library came from three nested PCR rounds adapted from ARM-PCR protocols. TCRdb redid the calling of the multiplex PCR reads with MiXCR, one entry per CDR3 protein. The table has approximately 65,000 distinct CDR3 sequences, roughly 56% seen once; the top ten hold roughly a fifth. The source of the sample is a study of tumor and adjacent non-tumor tissue in lung cancer.

V and J are TRBV7-2 and TRBJ2-7; D possibly corresponds to TRBD1 (5 bases). Sequencing was performed on lung tumor tissue. This sequence originates from a middle-aged man with non-small cell lung cancer. CDR3 protein: CASTYPQGNEQYF. The DNA for the CDR3 is TGTGCCAGCACCTACCCCCAGGGTAACGAGCAGTACTTC.